A selection of T cell receptor beta chains follows, all from one sample in a study of T-cell memory formation after mild COVID-19. TCRdb itself ran the 5' RACE reads through MiXCR, one entry per CDR3 protein. The sample has approximately 400,000 distinct CDR3 sequences; about a sixth are singletons. Sequenced material: PBMCs or a T cell subset sorted from them (not recorded which). Receptors originate from a man aged 18 to 30 who had mild COVID-19 (a few samples of this study predate the infection). Cell type and time point are not known. CDR3s include the opening cysteine and the closing phenylalanine or tryptophan. D genes are given only for firm matches. Rows give clone size only sometimes, using once, few, many, or a class for an expanded clone.

v_call,clone_size,j_call,d_call,cdr3_aa,cdr3_nt
TRBV7-3,.,TRBJ2-1,TRBD1,CASSSGTGAIDEQFF,TGTGCCAGCAGCTCCGGGACAGGGGCGATCGATGAGCAGTTCTTC
TRBV10-3,.,TRBJ2-3,TRBD2,CAISLTLAGRTDTQYF,TGTGCCATCAGTCTGACCCTAGCGGGGCGCACAGATACGCAGTATTTT
TRBV7-6,few,TRBJ1-3,TRBD1,CASSSGQGISGNTIYF,TGTGCCAGCAGCTCGGGACAGGGCATCTCTGGAAACACCATATATTTT
TRBV9,few,TRBJ2-3,TRBD2,CASSVRRDYRRTDTQYF,TGTGCCAGCAGCGTAAGACGGGACTACCGTCGCACAGATACGCAGTATTTT
TRBV20-1,.,TRBJ1-1,.,CSARERGANTEAFF,TGCAGTGCTAGAGAGAGGGGCGCCAACACTGAAGCTTTCTTT
TRBV24-1,few,TRBJ2-2,.,CATSDPGQHTGELFF,TGTGCCACCAGTGACCCGGGACAACACACCGGGGAGCTGTTTTTT
TRBV2,.,TRBJ2-2,.,CASSARQAGELFF,TGTGCCAGCAGTGCACGCCAAGCCGGGGAGCTGTTTTTT
TRBV7-3,.,TRBJ1-2,.,CASSLTGAGQSNYGYTF,TGTGCCAGCAGCTTAACAGGCGCAGGCCAATCTAACTATGGCTACACCTTC
TRBV7-2,few,TRBJ2-3,.,CASRLGPTDTQYF,TGTGCCAGCAGGCTTGGTCCCACAGATACGCAGTATTTT
TRBV7-9,few,TRBJ2-3,.,CASSYDVVPDTQYF,TGTGCCAGCAGTTACGACGTGGTGCCGGATACGCAGTATTTT
TRBV5-1,.,TRBJ2-5,TRBD1,CASSLPRQGSWLAETQYF,TGCGCCAGCAGCTTGCCAAGACAGGGATCGTGGCTGGCAGAGACCCAGTACTTC
TRBV6-5,.,TRBJ2-2,TRBD2,CASSYVGLAGDTGELFF,TGTGCCAGCAGCTACGTGGGACTAGCGGGGGACACCGGGGAGCTGTTTTTT
TRBV11-2,.,TRBJ1-1,.,CASSWARATEAFF,TGTGCCAGCAGCTGGGCGAGGGCAACTGAAGCTTTCTTT
TRBV5-1,.,TRBJ2-2,.,CASSLVSGTGELFF,TGCGCCAGCAGCTTGGTATCGGGCACCGGGGAGCTGTTTTTT
TRBV4-1,.,TRBJ2-2,.,CASSQGGQRNTGELFF,TGCGCCAGCAGCCAGGGGGGACAGAGGAACACCGGGGAGCTGTTTTTT
TRBV4-2,.,TRBJ1-1,TRBD1,CASSGTGTGNTEAFF,TGTGCCAGCAGTGGGACCGGGACAGGGAACACTGAAGCTTTCTTT
TRBV20-1,few,TRBJ2-6,TRBD1,CSASVGQGITSGANVLTF,TGCAGTGCTAGTGTGGGACAGGGTATCACCTCTGGGGCCAACGTCCTGACTTTC
TRBV20-1,few,TRBJ1-2,TRBD1,CSAKTGYGYTF,TGCAGTGCTAAGACAGGGTACGGCTACACCTTC
TRBV25-1,few,TRBJ2-2,.,CASSEFGRARLFF,TGTGCCAGCAGTGAATTCGGCAGGGCGAGGCTGTTTTTT
TRBV5-1,many,TRBJ2-1,.,CASRQGNEQFF,TGCGCCAGCAGACAGGGCAATGAGCAGTTCTTC
TRBV4-3,.,TRBJ2-1,.,CASSQESWGNEQFF,TGCGCCAGCAGCCAAGAAAGTTGGGGGAATGAGCAGTTCTTC
TRBV10-3,few,TRBJ2-2,.,CAISPDRSNTGELFF,TGTGCCATCAGCCCGGACAGATCGAACACCGGGGAGCTGTTTTTT